Described below is a single T cell receptor (beta chain) sequence and its context. The clone's antigen remains unknown. Base qualities are not at hand, and no much larger clone is one base apart. The source of the sample is a study of T cells in Graves' hyperthyroidism and ophthalmopathy (dated by TCRdb to the late 2010s). For context, the study as a whole: Peripheral blood samples were taken at the time of initial diagnosis, prior to any treatment. To identify distinguishing TCR V-J signatures, a discovery cohort of 100 patients was used, comprising 43 with Graves' ophthalmopathy and around 57 with stable Graves' hyperthyroidism. Prospective prediction of ophthalmopathy was tested in an independent validation cohort consisting of 18 to 20 hyperthyroidism patients and over 15 patients who later progressed to ophthalmopathy. For training and testing, the approximately 92 patients in the discovery cohort were randomly divided in a 7:3 ratio. In addition, the study compared T-cell repertoires in thyroid tissue and in blood from about 6 Graves' hyperthyroidism patients. Following sampling, methimazole starting at 30 mg daily was given to hyperthyroidism patients, and high-dose intravenous methylprednisolone was given to ophthalmopathy patients. TCR Vbeta CDR3 sequencing of 130 to 150 peripheral blood samples (43 ophthalmopathy, 75 to 85 hyperthyroidism and about 17 progressor patients) is reported in the paper.

The investigation overall reported the following: A 13 V-J signature model separated ophthalmopathy from stable hyperthyroidism, with about 90% sensitivity and about 81% specificity in cross-validation and 80%/75% in testing. Sample size was not statistically predetermined, and blinding of investigators to group allocation was not performed. In validation, the model predicted progression to ophthalmopathy with roughly 70% sensitivity and approximately 78% specificity, a median of about six months before onset. Most expanded thyroid clonotypes (frequency above 0.001) were also detected in blood, a finding suggesting that blood repertoires may reflect thyroid immune responses.

Looking up the germline V gene yields CDR1 SGDLS and CDR2 YYNGEE. The CDR3 sequence holds 15 residues, the cysteine and phenylalanine included. Only the CDR3 region is kept as DNA, spanning 45 bases read in frame from base 1. Relative to germline, V is 0 bases shorter and J is 3 bases shorter, with 9 bases between their ends. Graves' hyperthyroidism was defined as stable when no progression to ophthalmopathy occurred over 18 months of follow-up. Hyperthyroidism patients were newly diagnosed, had a disease duration of under 2 months, and were aged 18 to 65 years. Any patient with an uncontrolled infection, another autoimmune disease, pregnancy or lactation was excluded. Clinical symptoms, serum thyroxine and TRAb, thyroid ultrasound, and orbital computed tomography formed the basis for the diagnoses. PBMCs were isolated from approximately 10 ml of fresh peripheral blood by Ficoll-Paque density gradient centrifugation. Trizol reagent was used to extract total RNA, and RNA quality was then checked on an Agilent 2100 Bioanalyzer.

The TCR beta CDR3 regions were amplified from RNA transcripts. For the first round of RT-PCR on the TCR CDR3, the HTBI primer set was used together with the Qiagen OneStep RT-PCR kit. Libraries were constructed in a second round of multiplex PCR, after which size selection and purification were carried out. The libraries were sequenced on an Illumina HiSeq2000 using paired-end 100 bp reads. The authors' analysis ran thus. SOAPnuke was used to process the raw data, removing reads that contained adapters or uncalled bases, had a mean Phred below 15, or lacked an exact match to the constant primer or identifier. COPE v1.2.5 was used to merge high-quality paired reads, and clonotypes were defined as unique nucleotide sequences. MiTCR v1.1 was used to align the clonotypes against IMGT TRBV, TRBD and TRBJ reference segments. Only V-J combinations with frequency above 0.0001, covering approximately 99% of repertoires, were analysed. A TCS score was defined as the ratio of F50 (clonal expansion) to E x V (chaos), with BLOSUM62-based TCRdist applied between CDR3 peptides within each V-J. Welch's t-statistics and random forest reduced around 520 V-J features to 10 to 15, which were used in a naive Bayes classifier (R e1071). Clones were called with MiXCR by TCRdb after fastp trimmed the public reads at Q25, and only in-frame beta chains were retained. Records with the same CDR3 protein are collapsed into one entry carrying the most frequent genes and DNA. The V and J calls were determined by TCRdb, not by the authors. Within this sample are about 350,000 distinct CDR3 sequences, with approximately 15% of them counted one time only. The ten top clones hold around 25% of the sample.

Sample: blood. The sequence links TRBV9 to TRBJ1-4, with TRBD1 tentatively as D gene (5 bases match). This sequence originates from a woman aged 25 to 39 with Graves' hyperthyroidism. This receptor carries the CDR3 CASSVDEGPNEKLFF. The sequence in DNA is TGTGCCAGCAGCGTAGACGAGGGGCCTAATGAAAAACTGTTTTTT.